One T cell receptor beta chain is described in this entry. Trimming shortened V by 0 bases and J by 6 bases, and 4 bases separated the two germline ends. The CDR3 runs to 12 residues. Germline V gene data show CDR1 as MNHNY and CDR2 as SVGAGI (reference sequence). This entry comes from a study of siplizumab effects on memory and regulatory T cells. Assay: immunoSEQ multiplex PCR; the TCRdb copy retains only in-frame clones and omits some. The sample lists 99,000 or so clones, roughly 94% occurring once. V and J are TRBV6-6 and TRBJ2-3, with D unclear. The clonotype originates from a human donor in good health. Material: non-Treg CD4+ T cells sorted from blood. CDR3 loop: CASSYSVDTQYF. In DNA, the CDR3 is TGTGCCAGCAGTTACTCGGTGGATACGCAGTATTTT.